This T cell receptor beta chain originates from a study of T cells in Graves' hyperthyroidism and ophthalmopathy. From RNA transcripts, TCR beta CDR3 regions were amplified. First-round RT-PCR targeting the TCR CDR3 was performed with the HTBI primer set. TCRdb redid the calling of the multiplex PCR reads with MiXCR, one entry per CDR3 protein. The data contain approximately 400,000 distinct CDR3 sequences, over 11% of them singletons. The CDR3 has 16 residues. Germline-derived CDR1 and CDR2 are SNHLY and FYNNEI. V gave up 7 bases and J gave up 3 bases, with 18 bases separating them. This clonotype was detected many times. The antigen remains undetermined. Overall study findings and caveats: Researchers report that a 13 V-J model separated ophthalmopathy from stable hyperthyroidism. With a median lead of roughly 6.8 months before onset, the model predicted ophthalmopathy.

The specimen was blood. This receptor was taken from a man between 45 and 60 years old with Graves' ophthalmopathy. V gene TRBV2 combines with J gene TRBJ2-2; D might be TRBD1 (6 bases). CDR3 DNA: TGTGCCAGCACCGCACTGGTGGCAGGGGACACCGGGGAGCTGTTTTTT. Protein product: CASTALVAGDTGELFF.